This is a list of T cell receptor beta chains from one sample in a study of shared clonotypes between healthy human individuals. Libraries were prepared by immunoSEQ multiplex PCR; TCRdb keeps only in-frame clonotypes and omits some of them. The profile covers some 2.1 million clones, with 85% to 95% appearing a single time and 0.1% to 0.15% taken by the ten largest. The sample comprised naive CD4+ T cells sorted from blood. The receptor source for this set is a man between 18 and 35 years old in good health. The conserved cysteine and the conserved F or W are not part of the CDR3 here. The order of the fields is D gene, CDR3 length, J gene, V gene, CDR3 protein. A D gene is named only where the DNA matches it firmly.

d_call: -
cdr3_length: 12
j_call: TRBJ2-1
v_call: TRBV13
cdr3_aa: ASSFYRSYNEQF

d_call: -
cdr3_length: 12
j_call: TRBJ2-2
v_call: TRBV9
cdr3_aa: ASSAGTFTGELF

d_call: TRBD1
cdr3_length: 15
j_call: TRBJ1-1
v_call: TRBV7-9
cdr3_aa: ASSLVGTGVRGTEAF

d_call: TRBD1
cdr3_length: 11
j_call: TRBJ2-3
v_call: TRBV5-1
cdr3_aa: ASMTGSTDTQY

d_call: TRBD1
cdr3_length: 13
j_call: TRBJ1-5
v_call: TRBV5-8
cdr3_aa: ASSLLDRDLQPQH

d_call: -
cdr3_length: 12
j_call: TRBJ1-1
v_call: TRBV19
cdr3_aa: ASRSPGENTEAF

d_call: -
cdr3_length: 11
j_call: TRBJ2-5
v_call: TRBV6-5
cdr3_aa: ATSGARGETQY

d_call: TRBD2
cdr3_length: 14
j_call: TRBJ2-1
v_call: TRBV11-2
cdr3_aa: ASTLSSGGSYNEQF

d_call: -
cdr3_length: 14
j_call: TRBJ1-4
v_call: TRBV6-5
cdr3_aa: ASSYSSGEGGEKLF

d_call: -
cdr3_length: 13
j_call: TRBJ2-5
v_call: TRBV2
cdr3_aa: ASSESVQGRETQY

d_call: -
cdr3_length: 12
j_call: TRBJ1-1
v_call: TRBV5-1
cdr3_aa: ASSPQGGNTEAF

d_call: -
cdr3_length: 13
j_call: TRBJ1-2
v_call: TRBV7-9
cdr3_aa: ASSLVATDEYGYT

d_call: -
cdr3_length: 12
j_call: TRBJ2-3
v_call: TRBV4-1
cdr3_aa: ASSQDIGADTQY